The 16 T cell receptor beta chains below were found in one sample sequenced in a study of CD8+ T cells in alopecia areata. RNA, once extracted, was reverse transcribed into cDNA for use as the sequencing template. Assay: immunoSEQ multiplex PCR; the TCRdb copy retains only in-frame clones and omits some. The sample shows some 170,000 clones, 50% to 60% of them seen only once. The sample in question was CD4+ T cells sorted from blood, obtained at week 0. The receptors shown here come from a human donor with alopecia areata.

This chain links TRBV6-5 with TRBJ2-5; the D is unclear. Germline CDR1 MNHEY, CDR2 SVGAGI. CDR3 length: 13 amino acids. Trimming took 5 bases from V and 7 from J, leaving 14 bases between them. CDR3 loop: CASSQTTLGTQYF. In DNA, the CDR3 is TGTGCCAGCAGTCAAACGACCCTAGGGACCCAGTACTTC.

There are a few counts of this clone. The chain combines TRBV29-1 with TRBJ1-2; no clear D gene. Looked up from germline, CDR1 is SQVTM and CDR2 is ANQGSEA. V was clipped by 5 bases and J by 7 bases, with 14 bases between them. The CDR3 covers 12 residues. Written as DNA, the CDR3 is TGCAGCGTTTACCCCTGGGGTTCTGGCTACACCTTC. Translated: CSVYPWGSGYTF.

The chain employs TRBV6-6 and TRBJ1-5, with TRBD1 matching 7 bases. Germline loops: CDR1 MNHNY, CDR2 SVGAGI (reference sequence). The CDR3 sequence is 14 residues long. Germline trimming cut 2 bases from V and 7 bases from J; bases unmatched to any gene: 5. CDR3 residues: CASSYTGVGQPQHF. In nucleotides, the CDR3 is TGTGCCAGCAGTTACACAGGGGTCGGGCAGCCCCAGCATTTT.

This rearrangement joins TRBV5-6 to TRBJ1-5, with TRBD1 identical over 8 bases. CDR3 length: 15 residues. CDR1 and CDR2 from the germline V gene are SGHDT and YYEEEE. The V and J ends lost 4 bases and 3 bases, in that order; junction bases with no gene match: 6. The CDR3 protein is CASSAMTGVNQPQHF. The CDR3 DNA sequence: TGTGCCAGCAGCGCTATGACAGGGGTCAATCAGCCCCAGCATTTT. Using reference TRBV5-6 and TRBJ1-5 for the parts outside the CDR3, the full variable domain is DAGVTQSPTHLIKTRGQQVTLRCSPKSGHDTVSWYQQALGQGPQFIFQYYEEEERQRGNFPDRFSGHQFPNYSSELNVNALLLGDSALYLCASSAMTGVNQPQHFGDGTRLSIL.

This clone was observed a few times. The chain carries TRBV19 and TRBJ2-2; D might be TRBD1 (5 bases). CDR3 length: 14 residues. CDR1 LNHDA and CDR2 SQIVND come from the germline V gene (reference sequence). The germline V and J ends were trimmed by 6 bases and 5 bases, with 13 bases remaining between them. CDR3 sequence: CASSVFGATGELFF. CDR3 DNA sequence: TGTGCCAGTAGCGTGTTTGGGGCAACCGGGGAGCTGTTTTTT.

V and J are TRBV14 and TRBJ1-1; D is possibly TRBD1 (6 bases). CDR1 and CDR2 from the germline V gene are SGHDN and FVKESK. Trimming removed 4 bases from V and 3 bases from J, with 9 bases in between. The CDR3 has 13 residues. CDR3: CASSLNRDTEAFF. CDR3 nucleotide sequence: TGTGCCAGCAGCCTAAACAGGGACACTGAAGCTTTCTTT.

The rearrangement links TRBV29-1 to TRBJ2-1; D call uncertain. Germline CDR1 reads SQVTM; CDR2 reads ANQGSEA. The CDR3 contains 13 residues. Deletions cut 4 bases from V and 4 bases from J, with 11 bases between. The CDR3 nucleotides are TGCAGCGTTGTGAGGAACGCGTACAATGAGCAGTTCTTC. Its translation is CSVVRNAYNEQFF.

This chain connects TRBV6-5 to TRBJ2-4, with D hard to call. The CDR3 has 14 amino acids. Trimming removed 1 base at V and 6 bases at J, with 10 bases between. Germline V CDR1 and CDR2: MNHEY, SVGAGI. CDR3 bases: TGTGCCAGCAGTTACTGGGCCAAACCAAACATTCAGTACTTC. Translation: CASSYWAKPNIQYF.

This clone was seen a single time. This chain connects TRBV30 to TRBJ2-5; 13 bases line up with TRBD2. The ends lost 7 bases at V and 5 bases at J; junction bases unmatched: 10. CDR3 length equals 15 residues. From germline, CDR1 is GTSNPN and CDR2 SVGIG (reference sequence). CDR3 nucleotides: TGTGCCTACGAAGGGACTAGCGGGATCGGGGAGACCCAGTACTTC. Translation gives CAYEGTSGIGETQYF.

As DNA, the CDR3 is TGTGCCAGCGGAGAAGAGACAGGAAACACCATATATTTT. Protein product: CASGEETGNTIYF. This sequence joins TRBV2 and TRBJ1-3; D gene unclear. CDR1 and CDR2 from the germline V gene are SNHLY and FYNNEI. Trimming pared 8 bases from V and 4 bases from J, leaving 12 bases between. This CDR3 region has 13 residues.

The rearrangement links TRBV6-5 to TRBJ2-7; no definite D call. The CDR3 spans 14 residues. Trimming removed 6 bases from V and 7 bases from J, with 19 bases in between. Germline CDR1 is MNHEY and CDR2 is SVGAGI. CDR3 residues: CASSLRSSLGEQYF. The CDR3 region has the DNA TGTGCCAGCAGCCTCAGGTCCTCCTTGGGGGAGCAGTACTTC.

CDR3 residues: CAWKFGDTGNTIYF. The CDR3 bases are TGTGCCTGGAAATTCGGGGACACCGGAAACACCATATATTTT. The chain has TRBV30 and TRBJ1-3; TRBD1 might be the D (6 bases). V lost 4 bases, J lost 4 bases, and 14 bases lay in between. Germline lookup yields CDR1 GTSNPN and CDR2 SVGIG (reference sequence). The CDR3 runs 14 residues.

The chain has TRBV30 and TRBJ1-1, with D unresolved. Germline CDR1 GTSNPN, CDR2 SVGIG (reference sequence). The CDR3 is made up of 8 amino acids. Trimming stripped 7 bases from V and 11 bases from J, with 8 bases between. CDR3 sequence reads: CAFEAAFF. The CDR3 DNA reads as TGTGCCTTTGAGGCGGCTTTCTTT. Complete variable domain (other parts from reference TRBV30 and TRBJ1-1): SQTIHQWPATLVQPVGSPLSLECTVEGTSNPNLYWYRQAAGRGLQLLFYSVGIGQISSEVPQNLSASRPQDRQFILSSKKLLLSDSGFYLCAFEAAFFGQGTRLTVV.

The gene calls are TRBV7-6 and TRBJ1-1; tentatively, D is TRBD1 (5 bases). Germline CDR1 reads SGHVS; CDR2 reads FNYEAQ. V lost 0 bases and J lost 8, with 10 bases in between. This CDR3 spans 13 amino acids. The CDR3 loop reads CASSLAAGKEAFF. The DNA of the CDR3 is TGTGCCAGCAGCTTAGCGGCAGGGAAAGAAGCTTTCTTT.

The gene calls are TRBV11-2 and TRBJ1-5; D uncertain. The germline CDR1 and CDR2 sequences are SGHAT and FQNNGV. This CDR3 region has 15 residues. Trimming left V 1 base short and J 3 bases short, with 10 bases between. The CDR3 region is CASSLVHRDNQPQHF. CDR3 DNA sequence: TGTGCCAGCAGCTTAGTCCATAGGGACAATCAGCCCCAGCATTTT. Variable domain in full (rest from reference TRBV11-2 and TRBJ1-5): EAGVAQSPRYKIIEKRQSVAFWCNPISGHATLYWYQQILGQGPKLLIQFQNNGVVDDSQLPKDRFSAERLKGVDSTLKIQPAKLEDSAVYLCASSLVHRDNQPQHFGDGTRLSIL.

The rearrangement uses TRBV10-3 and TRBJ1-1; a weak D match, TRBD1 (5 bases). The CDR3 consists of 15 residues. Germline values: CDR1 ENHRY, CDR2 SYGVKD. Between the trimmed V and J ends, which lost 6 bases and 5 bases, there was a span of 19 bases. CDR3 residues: CAISPGGGLETEAFF. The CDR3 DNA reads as TGTGCCATCAGCCCAGGTGGGGGGTTGGAAACTGAAGCTTTCTTT.